Below are 27 T cell receptor beta chains sequenced from a single sample in a study of blood T cell repertoires in COVID-19. Assay used: immunoSEQ multiplex PCR; TCRdb lists only in-frame clones, some missing. The table has 200,000 to 250,000 clones, 84% seen once; the top ten hold 3% to 3.5%. The sequencing sample was made of peripheral blood. All receptors derive from a woman aged 30 to 39 who had recovered from COVID-19.

Concerning this clone itself: Germline and junction disagree at one end, which may indicate a read error. In the same sample, other DNA sequences code for this CDR3. The chain links TRBV6-5 to TRBJ1-2; TRBD1 matches at 7 bases. CDR3 length: 13 amino acids. The germline V gene encodes CDR1 MNHEY and CDR2 SVGAGI. The CDR3 sequence is CASSPTGNYGYTF. Written as DNA, the CDR3 is TGCGCCAGCAGTCCGACAGGGAACTATGGCTACACCTTC.

The CDR3 reads CASSIQYMNTEAFF. In DNA, the CDR3 is TGCGCCAGCAGCATTCAGTACATGAACACTGAAGCTTTCTTT. The V and J genes are TRBV5-1 and TRBJ1-1; D ambiguous. The CDR3 covers 14 residues. Germline V lookup: CDR1 SGHRS, CDR2 YFSETQ. V lost 4 bases and J 0 bases, leaving 10 bases between the germline ends.

In this sample, this clone turned up once. The V gene is TRBV7-8, the J gene TRBJ1-3; D gene unclear. The V and J ends lost 5 bases and 0 bases respectively, with 11 bases between them. Germline lookup yields CDR1 SGHVS and CDR2 FQNEAQ. CDR3 size: 15 residues. CDR3 DNA sequence: TGTGCCAGCAGCGCACCCCCCTACTCTGGAAACACCATATATTTT. This gives the protein CASSAPPYSGNTIYF.

This clone has just a few counts. The rearrangement links TRBV28 to TRBJ2-1; perhaps TRBD1 as D (6 bases). Per germline, CDR1 MDHEN and CDR2 SYDVKM. There are 13 residues in the CDR3. The V and J ends lost 6 bases and 2 bases respectively, with 8 bases between them. CDR3 in DNA: TGTGCCAGCAGCCGGGACACCTACAATGAGCAGTTCTTC. Residues: CASSRDTYNEQFF.

DNA of the CDR3: TGTGCCAGCAGTGGGACAGGGTATAGTGGCTACACCTTC. Residues: CASSGTGYSGYTF. The gene calls are TRBV25-1 and TRBJ1-2, with 8 bases that match TRBD1. From germline, CDR1 is MGHDK and CDR2 SYGVNS. The trim removed 4 bases at V and 7 bases at J, leaving 5 bases unmatched. The CDR3 length is 13 residues.

V usage is TRBV10-2 and J usage is TRBJ2-3; TRBD2 matches 10 bases. The V segment lost 6 bases and the J segment 7 bases; nucleotides outside the gene matches: 19. This CDR3 is 18 amino acids long. Germline-derived CDR1 and CDR2 are WSHSY and SAAADI. This CDR3 reads CASSDWASGSRVGNTQYF. DNA of the CDR3: TGCGCCAGCAGCGACTGGGCTAGCGGGAGTAGGGTAGGAAATACGCAGTATTTT.

The chain uses TRBV5-6 and TRBJ2-3; 7 bases agree with TRBD1. The CDR3 loop spans 16 amino acids. Germline lookup yields CDR1 SGHDT and CDR2 YYEEEE. With 1 base clipped from V and 0 bases from J, the junction kept 5 bases outside the gene matches. The CDR3 protein is CASSLRGQPSTDTQYF. Written as DNA, the CDR3 is TGTGCCAGCAGCTTGAGGGGACAGCCTAGCACAGATACGCAGTATTTT.

This clone was recorded once. The CDR3 coding sequence is TGTGCAAGTCGCTTAGGTCCCATAGCGGACAATGAGCAGTTCTTC. Protein: CASRLGPIADNEQFF. The chain recombines TRBV12-2 with TRBJ2-1; the D call TRBD2 from the table was never checked on the DNA. TRBV12-2 is marked as a pseudogene. This CDR3 has 15 residues.

The V and J genes are TRBV5-1 and TRBJ1-2, with D tentatively TRBD1 (6 bases). CDR1 is SGHRS and CDR2 is YFSETQ in the germline V gene. The V end was cut by 0 bases, the J end by 8 bases, with 26 bases between. This CDR3 has 18 amino acids. The chain's CDR3 is CASSLGSPLSGGASGYTF. In DNA form, the CDR3 reads TGCGCCAGCAGCTTGGGTTCCCCGTTGTCGGGGGGCGCTTCCGGCTACACCTTC.

V gene TRBV7-8 combines with J gene TRBJ1-2, with D uncertain. Trimming took 0 bases from V and 0 from J, leaving 11 bases between them. CDR1 is SGHVS, CDR2 FQNEAQ, per germline. CDR3 length: 16 amino acids. The CDR3 reads CASSLAGRGPNYGYTF. As DNA, the CDR3 is TGTGCCAGCAGCTTAGCAGGCCGAGGTCCTAACTATGGCTACACCTTC.

CDR3 loop: CASSQDLAGAGGELFF. In nucleotides, the CDR3 is TGCGCCAGCAGCCAAGATCTAGCAGGGGCGGGCGGGGAGCTGTTTTTT. The V call is TRBV4-1, the J call TRBJ2-2, with a weak D call TRBD1 (6 bases). Germline V CDR1 and CDR2: MGHRA, YSYEKL. This CDR3 contains 16 residues. V lost 0 bases and J 7 bases, leaving 15 bases between the germline ends.

The chain combines TRBV2 with TRBJ2-1; tentative D call: TRBD2 (5 bases). Trimming stripped 9 bases from V and 11 bases from J, with 11 bases between. This CDR3 is 10 amino acids long. Germline V lookup: CDR1 SNHLY, CDR2 FYNNEI. In DNA, the CDR3 is TGTGCCAGTGTGAGGGATAAGCAGTTCTTC. Its protein is CASVRDKQFF. Combining the CDR3 with reference TRBV2 and TRBJ2-1 gives the whole variable domain EPEVTQTPSHQVTQMGQEVILRCVPISNHLYFYWYRQILGQKVEFLVSFYNNEISEKSEIFDDQFSVERPDGSNFTLKIRSTKLEDSAMYFCASVRDKQFFGPGTRLTVL.

The chain has TRBV2 and TRBJ2-3; 7 bases are shared with TRBD2. The CDR3 loop spans 14 amino acids. CDR1 SNHLY and CDR2 FYNNEI come from the germline V gene. The ends lost 6 bases at V and 0 bases at J; junction bases unmatched: 3. CDR3 sequence (DNA): TGTGCCAGCAGGCGTAGCGGGAGCACAGATACGCAGTATTTT. This translates into CASRRSGSTDTQYF. Looking up the rest from reference TRBV2 and TRBJ2-3 gives the full variable domain: EPEVTQTPSHQVTQMGQEVILRCVPISNHLYFYWYRQILGQKVEFLVSFYNNEISEKSEIFDDQFSVERPDGSNFTLKIRSTKLEDSAMYFCASRRSGSTDTQYFGPGTRLTVL.

This clone has just one count. The chain employs TRBV30 and TRBJ2-1; TRBD1 is a possible D gene (6 bases). CDR1 and CDR2 (germline): GTSNPN, SVGIG (reference sequence). The V end was cut by 5 bases, the J end by 6 bases, with 23 bases between. There are 16 residues in the CDR3. Here the CDR3 reads CAWEWTVKSSINEQFF. The CDR3 DNA follows: TGTGCCTGGGAATGGACAGTCAAGTCTTCAATCAATGAGCAGTTCTTC. Filled out from reference TRBV30 and TRBJ2-1, the complete variable domain reads SQTIHQWPATLVQPVGSPLSLECTVEGTSNPNLYWYRQAAGRGLQLLFYSVGIGQISSEVPQNLSASRPQDRQFILSSKKLLLSDSGFYLCAWEWTVKSSINEQFFGPGTRLTVL.

CDR3 sequence reads: CAWSLGTAEKLFF. The CDR3 coding sequence is TGTGCCTGGAGCCTAGGGACTGCCGAAAAACTGTTTTTT. This chain uses TRBV30 with TRBJ1-4, with D tentatively TRBD1 (5 bases). In germline, CDR1 is GTSNPN, CDR2 SVGIG (reference sequence). This CDR3 comprises 13 residues. V lost 3 bases and J lost 8, with 13 bases in between.

This clone has more than one count but fewer than ten. This chain links TRBV7-9 with TRBJ2-7, with D possibly matching TRBD1 (6 bases). This CDR3 has 15 amino acids. CDR1 and CDR2 (germline): SEHNR, FQNEAQ (reference sequence). V gave up 5 bases and J gave up 5 bases, with 19 bases separating them. CDR3 residues: CASSPKYRVGNEQYF. CDR3 coding DNA: TGTGCCAGCAGCCCCAAATACAGGGTTGGAAACGAGCAGTACTTC.

The chain employs TRBV27 and TRBJ1-5; D is ambiguous. The length of the CDR3 is 15 residues. Trimming removed 0 bases at V and 1 base at J, with 7 bases between. The V gene's germline CDR1 is MNHEY and CDR2 SMNVEV (reference sequence). The CDR3 region is CASSLSLRSNQPQHF. The CDR3 DNA sequence: TGTGCCAGCAGTTTATCGCTGCGGAGCAATCAGCCCCAGCATTTT.

This sequence joins TRBV11-2 and TRBJ2-1; D not resolved. CDR1 is SGHAT and CDR2 is FQNNGV in the germline V gene. The V and J ends lost 5 bases and 9 bases respectively, with 29 bases between them. The CDR3 sequence is 18 residues long. The CDR3 reads CASSERPRKDSYVGEQFF. CDR3 bases: TGTGCCAGCAGCGAAAGGCCACGTAAAGACTCTTACGTCGGTGAGCAGTTCTTC.

The chain joins TRBV5-8 to TRBJ1-3; D perhaps matches TRBD1 (6 bases). Trimming cost V 2 bases and J 0 bases, with 12 bases left between them. Germline CDR1 and CDR2: SGHTS and YDEGEE. The CDR3 totals 16 residues. The CDR3 spells CASSLGQPPSGNTIYF. CDR3 nucleotides: TGTGCCAGCAGCTTAGGACAGCCACCCTCTGGAAACACCATATATTTT.

This chain uses TRBV7-2 with TRBJ2-3, with D possibly matching TRBD1 (5 bases). V dropped 5 bases and J dropped 5 bases, with 17 bases sitting between them. Per the germline V gene, CDR1 is SGHTA and CDR2 is FQGNSA. The CDR3 sequence is 15 residues long. The CDR3 protein is CASSTNGHQGDTQYF. CDR3 DNA: TGTGCCAGCAGCACTAACGGACACCAGGGAGATACGCAGTATTTT.

This chain joins TRBV6-6 and TRBJ2-1; D call uncertain. CDR3 length: 16 amino acids. Trimming removed 0 bases at V and 0 bases at J, with 9 bases between. CDR1 is MNHNY, CDR2 SVGAGI, per germline (reference sequence). The CDR3 loop is CASSYSAGSSYNEQFF. The CDR3, as DNA: TGTGCCAGCAGTTACTCGGCAGGATCCTCCTACAATGAGCAGTTCTTC.

The V gene is TRBV27, the J gene TRBJ2-3; 8 positions match TRBD1. The CDR3 is 16 amino acids. The V gene's germline CDR1 is MNHEY and CDR2 SMNVEV (reference sequence). With V trimmed by 5 bases and J by 2 bases, 9 bases remained unmatched. The CDR3 loop is CASSMVTGAVTDTQYF. The CDR3 DNA is TGTGCCAGCAGTATGGTGACAGGGGCCGTCACAGATACGCAGTATTTT.

The chain couples TRBV5-5 to TRBJ2-5, with D possibly being TRBD2 (6 bases). Germline V lookup: CDR1 SGHKS, CDR2 YYEKEE (reference sequence). With 4 bases removed from V and 3 bases from J, the gap between germline ends came to 16 bases. This CDR3 contains 15 residues. The CDR3 DNA reads as TGTGCCAGCAGCCCCTTAGGTAGCGGAGAAGAGACCCAGTACTTC. Translating gives CASSPLGSGEETQYF.

This clone was observed once. The gene calls are TRBV6-4 and TRBJ2-1; TRBD2 matches 13 bases. This CDR3 is 15 amino acids long. With 3 bases clipped from V and 10 bases from J, the junction kept 6 bases outside the gene matches. The germline CDR1 and CDR2 sequences are MRHNA and SNTAGT. Here the CDR3 DNA reads TGTGCCAGCAGTGAAGGACTAGCGGGAGAACGAGAGCAGTTCTTC. Translated: CASSEGLAGEREQFF.

The CDR3 region has the DNA TGTGCCAGCAGCTTCCTGAAGACAGGTTTGGGCGAGCAGTACTTC. This translates into CASSFLKTGLGEQYF. This sequence joins TRBV7-9 and TRBJ2-7; D perhaps matches TRBD1 (6 bases). Germline loops: CDR1 SEHNR, CDR2 FQNEAQ (reference sequence). The CDR3 consists of 15 residues. Trimming took off 3 bases at V and 6 bases at J, with 18 bases between the two ends.

The V gene is TRBV18, the J gene TRBJ2-5; 10 bases line up with TRBD2. J lost 1 base, V lost 1 base, and 6 bases had no gene match. CDR3 size: 17 residues. The germline gives CDR1 KGHSH, CDR2 LQKENI. CDR3 DNA sequence: TGTGCCAGCTCACCACGGGTGGCTAGCGGGAGCCAAGAGACCCAGTACTTC. Amino acid sequence: CASSPRVASGSQETQYF.

This clone was recorded once. V and J are TRBV7-3 and TRBJ1-1; D remains ambiguous. V gave up 4 bases and J gave up 2 bases, with 8 bases separating them. The CDR3 spans 13 residues. The germline gives CDR1 SGHTA, CDR2 FQGTGA. The CDR3 spells CASSSNSNTEAFF. The CDR3 region has the DNA TGTGCCAGCAGCTCCAACTCAAACACTGAAGCTTTCTTT.